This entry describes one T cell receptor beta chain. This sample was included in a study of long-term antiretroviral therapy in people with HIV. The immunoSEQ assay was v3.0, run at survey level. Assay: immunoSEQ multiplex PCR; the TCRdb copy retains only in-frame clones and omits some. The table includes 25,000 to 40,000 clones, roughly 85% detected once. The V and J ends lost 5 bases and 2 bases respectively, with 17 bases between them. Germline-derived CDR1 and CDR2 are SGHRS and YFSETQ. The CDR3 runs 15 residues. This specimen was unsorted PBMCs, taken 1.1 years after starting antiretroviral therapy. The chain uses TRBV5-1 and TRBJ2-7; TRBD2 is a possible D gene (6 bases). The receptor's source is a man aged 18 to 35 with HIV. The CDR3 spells CASRPWGDGPYEQYF. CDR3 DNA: TGCGCCAGCAGACCATGGGGGGACGGCCCCTACGAGCAGTACTTC.